One sample yielded the 12 T cell receptor beta chains listed below, sequenced in a study of metastatic and nonmetastatic thyroid tumors. TCRdb redid the clone calls on the PCR reads using MiXCR. Altogether over 35,000 clones are present, about 17% being singletons, with the ten largest covering 8% to 10%. All patients were untreated before thyroid surgery. The sequencing sample was made of tumor tissue. The receptors come from a female donor with papillary thyroid cancer or a benign thyroid nodule (not recorded which). Some clones in this sample may be carry-over from other donors' samples.

In its sample, this clone was seen many times. The sample carries other DNA sequences with the same CDR3. The CDR3 protein is CASSAPSSYEQYF. The DNA for the CDR3 is TGTGCCAGCAGCGCCCCGAGCTCCTACGAGCAGTACTTC. V is TRBV6-1 and J is TRBJ2-7; no clear D. The germline V gene has CDR1 MNHNS and CDR2 SASEGT. CDR3 length equals 13 residues. Trimming removed 6 bases at V and 0 bases at J, with 9 bases between.

The chain recombines TRBV28 with TRBJ2-1; D is unresolved. The V end lost 2 bases, the J end lost 9 bases, and 8 bases lay between the germline ends. From germline, CDR1 is MDHEN and CDR2 SYDVKM. CDR3 length: 12 amino acids. CDR3 protein: CASSLGSTEQFF. The CDR3 DNA is TGTGCCAGCAGTTTAGGTTCCACTGAGCAGTTCTTC. Drawing the rest from reference TRBV28 and TRBJ2-1, the complete variable domain is DVKVTQSSRYLVKRTGEKVFLECVQDMDHENMFWYRQDPGLGLRLIYFSYDVKMKEKGDIPEGYSVSREKKERFSLILESASTNQTSMYLCASSLGSTEQFFGPGTRLTVL.

This clone was seen many times. The chain carries TRBV11-2 and TRBJ1-1; maybe TRBD1 (5 bases). Trimming took off 5 bases at V and 2 bases at J, with 15 bases between the two ends. CDR1 and CDR2 from the germline V gene are SGHAT and FQNNGV. The CDR3 totals 15 residues. In DNA, the CDR3 is TGTGCCAGCAGCCCTCTTTGGAGGGGTAACACTGAAGCTTTCTTT. Protein product: CASSPLWRGNTEAFF. The full variable domain, with the rest looked up from reference TRBV11-2 and TRBJ1-1, is EAGVAQSPRYKIIEKRQSVAFWCNPISGHATLYWYQQILGQGPKLLIQFQNNGVVDDSQLPKDRFSAERLKGVDSTLKIQPAKLEDSAVYLCASSPLWRGNTEAFFGQGTRLTVV.

This clone was observed at least ten times. Compared with germline, one end of the junction differs, possibly owing to a read error. The chain has TRBV28 and TRBJ1-6; possibly TRBD1 for D (5 bases). The CDR3 is 15 amino acids. CDR1 is MDHEN and CDR2 is SYDVKM in the germline V gene. The CDR3 is CASGFKGHPNSPLHF. CDR3 DNA: TGTGCCAGCGGTTTCAAGGGGCATCCTAATTCACCCCTCCACTTT.

The table lists this clone with many counts. V is TRBV11-2 and J is TRBJ1-2; no firm D call. This CDR3 comprises 13 residues. V shed 4 bases and J shed 8 bases, with 14 bases lying between them. Germline assignment: CDR1 SGHAT and CDR2 FQNNGV. The CDR3 DNA reads as TGTGCCAGCAGCTCAGATCTGGGAGGGGGCTACACCTTC. Translation: CASSSDLGGGYTF. Variable domain in full (rest from reference TRBV11-2 and TRBJ1-2): EAGVAQSPRYKIIEKRQSVAFWCNPISGHATLYWYQQILGQGPKLLIQFQNNGVVDDSQLPKDRFSAERLKGVDSTLKIQPAKLEDSAVYLCASSSDLGGGYTFGSGTRLTVV.

This clone has ten or more counts. The chain couples TRBV29-1 to TRBJ2-1; no clear D. Between the trimmed V and J ends, which lost 8 bases and 9 bases, there was a span of 11 bases. The CDR3 has 10 residues. The germline V gene has CDR1 SQVTM and CDR2 ANQGSEA. This CDR3 is CSFRHTEQFF. CDR3 nucleotide sequence: TGCAGCTTCAGACATACTGAGCAGTTCTTC.

In its sample, this clone was seen many times. The chain employs TRBV12-3 or TRBV12-4 and TRBJ1-1, with 8 bases aligning to TRBD1. The CDR3 has 14 residues. V gave up 5 bases and J gave up 1 base; unmatched junction bases: 3. In DNA form, the CDR3 reads TGTGCCAGCAGTGGACAGGGAGAGAACACTGAAGCTTTCTTT. Encoded protein: CASSGQGENTEAFF.

Details on this clone: A much larger clone differs by one base, so this may be a read error. The chain couples TRBV29-1 to TRBJ2-2; weak D call: TRBD1 (5 bases). This CDR3 spans 16 amino acids. The V end was cut by 7 bases, the J end by 5 bases, with 23 bases between. The V gene's germline CDR1 is SQVTM and CDR2 ANQGSEA. The CDR3 nucleotides read TGCAGCGCTCGTCCTGACAGCGCCCAGAGGACCGGGGAGCTGTTTTTT. This translates into CSARPDSAQRTGELFF.

In this sample, this clone turned up many times. This chain links TRBV18 with TRBJ2-5, with D uncertain. Per germline, CDR1 KGHSH and CDR2 LQKENI. Trimming removed 1 base at V and 2 bases at J, with 8 bases between. This CDR3 has 14 residues. CDR3: CASSPQGPQETQYF. CDR3 sequence (DNA): TGTGCCAGCTCACCACAAGGGCCGCAAGAGACCCAGTACTTC.

This clone was seen ten or more times. The chain uses TRBV5-1 and TRBJ2-2, with TRBD2 matching 9 bases. Unmatched junction bases numbered 10, after V lost 0 bases and J lost 4 bases. Germline V lookup: CDR1 SGHRS, CDR2 YFSETQ. The CDR3 runs 18 residues. The CDR3 bases are TGCGCCAGCAGCTTGGGAGCCTTAGCGGGAGTGGGCACCGGGGAGCTGTTTTTT. Protein sequence: CASSLGALAGVGTGELFF. The variable domain in full, completed from reference TRBV5-1 and TRBJ2-2, reads KAGVTQTPRYLIKTRGQQVTLSCSPISGHRSVSWYQQTPGQGLQFLFEYFSETQRNKGNFPGRFSGRQFSNSRSEMNVSTLELGDSALYLCASSLGALAGVGTGELFFGEGSRLTVL.

This clone was seen at least ten times. The chain is built from TRBV6-1 and TRBJ1-5; TRBD1 is a possible D gene (5 bases). The V end was cut by 4 bases, the J end by 0 bases, with 7 bases between. The CDR3 runs to 14 residues. Germline assignment: CDR1 MNHNS and CDR2 SASEGT. CDR3 bases: TGTGCCAGCAGTGGGGGGAATAGCAATCAGCCCCAGCATTTT. It specifies CASSGGNSNQPQHF.

This clone was recorded at least ten times. Different DNA sequences within this sample yield the same CDR3. The genes are TRBV9 and TRBJ2-1, with D unclear. V gave up 0 bases and J gave up 6 bases, with 13 bases separating them. CDR3 length: 15 residues. In germline, CDR1 is SGDLS, CDR2 YYNGEE. CDR3 nucleotides: TGTGCCAGCAGCGTAGACACGGGCTACGTCAATGAGCAGTTCTTC. Amino acids: CASSVDTGYVNEQFF. The whole variable domain, remainder taken from reference TRBV9 and TRBJ2-1, is DSGVTQTPKHLITATGQRVTLRCSPRSGDLSVYWYQQSLDQGLQFLIQYYNGEERAKGNILERFSAQQFPDLHSELNLSSLELGDSALYFCASSVDTGYVNEQFFGPGTRLTVL.